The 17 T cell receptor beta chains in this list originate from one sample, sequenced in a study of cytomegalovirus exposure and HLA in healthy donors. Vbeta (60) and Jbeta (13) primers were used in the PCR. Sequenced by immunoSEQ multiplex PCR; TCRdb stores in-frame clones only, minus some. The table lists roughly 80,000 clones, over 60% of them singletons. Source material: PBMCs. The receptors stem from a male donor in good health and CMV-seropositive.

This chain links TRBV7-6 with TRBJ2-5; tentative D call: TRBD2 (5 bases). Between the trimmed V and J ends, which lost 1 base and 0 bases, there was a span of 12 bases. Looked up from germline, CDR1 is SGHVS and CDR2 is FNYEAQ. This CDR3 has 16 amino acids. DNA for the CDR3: TGTGCCAGCAGCTTAGGAGGGTTGGGGTACCAAGAGACCCAGTACTTC. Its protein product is CASSLGGLGYQETQYF.

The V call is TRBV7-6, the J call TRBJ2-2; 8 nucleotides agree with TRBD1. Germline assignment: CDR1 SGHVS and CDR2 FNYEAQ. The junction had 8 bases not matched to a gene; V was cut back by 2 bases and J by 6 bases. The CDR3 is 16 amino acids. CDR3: CASSLTGQGGPGELFF. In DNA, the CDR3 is TGTGCCAGCAGCTTAACTGGACAGGGAGGACCCGGGGAGCTGTTTTTT.

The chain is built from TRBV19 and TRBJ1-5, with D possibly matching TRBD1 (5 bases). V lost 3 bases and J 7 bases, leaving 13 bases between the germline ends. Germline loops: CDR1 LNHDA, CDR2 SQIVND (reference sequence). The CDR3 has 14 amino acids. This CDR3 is CASSIPGGVQPQHF. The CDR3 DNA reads TGTGCCAGTAGTATTCCGGGAGGGGTCCAGCCCCAGCATTTT.

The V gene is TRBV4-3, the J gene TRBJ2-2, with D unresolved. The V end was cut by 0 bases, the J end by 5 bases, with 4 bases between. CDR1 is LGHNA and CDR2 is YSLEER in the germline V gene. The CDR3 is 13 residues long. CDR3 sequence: CASSQDLTGELFF. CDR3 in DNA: TGCGCCAGCAGCCAAGATCTAACCGGGGAGCTGTTTTTT.

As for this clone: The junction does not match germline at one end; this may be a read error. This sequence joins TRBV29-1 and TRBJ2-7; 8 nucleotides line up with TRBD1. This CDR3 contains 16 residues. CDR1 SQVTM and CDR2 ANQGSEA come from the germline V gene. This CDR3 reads CSLEDRRGQGGYEQYF. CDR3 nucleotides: TGCAGCCTTGAAGATCGACGAGGACAGGGAGGCTACGAGCAGTACTTC.

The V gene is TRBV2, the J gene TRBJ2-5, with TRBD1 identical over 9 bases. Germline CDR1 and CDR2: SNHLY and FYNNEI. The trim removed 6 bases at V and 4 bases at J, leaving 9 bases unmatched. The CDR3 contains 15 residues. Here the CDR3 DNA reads TGTGCCAGCAGAGCCGGGACAGGGAACGCAGAGACCCAGTACTTC. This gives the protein CASRAGTGNAETQYF.

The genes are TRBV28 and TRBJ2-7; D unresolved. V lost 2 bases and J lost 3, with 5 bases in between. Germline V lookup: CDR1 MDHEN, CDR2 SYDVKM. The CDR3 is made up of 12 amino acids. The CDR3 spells CASSLAYYEQYF. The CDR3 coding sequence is TGTGCCAGCAGTTTAGCCTACTACGAGCAGTACTTC.

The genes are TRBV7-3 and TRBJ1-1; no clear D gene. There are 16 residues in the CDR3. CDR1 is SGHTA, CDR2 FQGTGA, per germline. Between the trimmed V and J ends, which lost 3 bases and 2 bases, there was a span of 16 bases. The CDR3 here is CASSFSKVEVNTEAFF. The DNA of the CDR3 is TGTGCCAGCAGCTTTAGTAAGGTAGAGGTTAACACTGAAGCTTTCTTT.

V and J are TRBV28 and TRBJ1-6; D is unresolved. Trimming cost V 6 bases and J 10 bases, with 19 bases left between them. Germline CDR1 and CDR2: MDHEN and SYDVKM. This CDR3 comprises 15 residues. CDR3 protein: CASRPPEGGGSPLHF. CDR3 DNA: TGTGCCAGCAGACCCCCCGAGGGAGGTGGGTCACCCCTCCACTTT.

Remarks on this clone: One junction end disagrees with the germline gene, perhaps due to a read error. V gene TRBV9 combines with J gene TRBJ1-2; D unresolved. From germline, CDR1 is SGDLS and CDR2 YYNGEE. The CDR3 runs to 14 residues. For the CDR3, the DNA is TGTGCCAGCAGCGTAGCCCTGGCTAACTATGGCTACCCCTTC. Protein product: CASSVALANYGYPF.

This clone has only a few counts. The CDR3 coding sequence is TGTGCCAGCAGCCCCCAGATACAAGAGACCCAGTACTTC. Residues: CASSPQIQETQYF. The V and J genes are TRBV7-2 and TRBJ2-5, with no clear D. V was clipped by 5 bases and J by 2 bases, with 9 bases between them. Germline lookup yields CDR1 SGHTA and CDR2 FQGNSA. This CDR3 is 13 amino acids long.

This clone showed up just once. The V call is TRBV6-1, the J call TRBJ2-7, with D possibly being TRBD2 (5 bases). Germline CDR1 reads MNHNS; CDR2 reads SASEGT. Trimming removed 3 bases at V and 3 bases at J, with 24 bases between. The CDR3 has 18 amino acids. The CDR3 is CASSERALSDLYHYEQYF. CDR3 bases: TGTGCCAGCAGTGAGCGGGCCCTTAGCGACCTATACCACTACGAGCAGTACTTC.

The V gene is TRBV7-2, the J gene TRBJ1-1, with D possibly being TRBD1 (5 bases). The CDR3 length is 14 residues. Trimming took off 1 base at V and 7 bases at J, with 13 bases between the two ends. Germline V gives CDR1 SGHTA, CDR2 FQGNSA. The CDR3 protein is CASSLGLGQGEAFF. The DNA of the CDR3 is TGTGCCAGCAGCTTAGGCCTCGGGCAGGGTGAAGCTTTCTTT.

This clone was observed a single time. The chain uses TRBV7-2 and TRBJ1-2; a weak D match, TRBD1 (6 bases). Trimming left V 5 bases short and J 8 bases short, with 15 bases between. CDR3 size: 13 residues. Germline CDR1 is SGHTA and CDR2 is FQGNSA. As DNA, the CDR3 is TGTGCCAGCAGCCCGTGGGACAAGGGAGGCTACACCTTC. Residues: CASSPWDKGGYTF.

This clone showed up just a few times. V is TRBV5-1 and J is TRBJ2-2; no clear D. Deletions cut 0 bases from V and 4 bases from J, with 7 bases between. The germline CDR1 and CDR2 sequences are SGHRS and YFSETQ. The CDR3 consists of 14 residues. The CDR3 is CASSLDSVTGELFF. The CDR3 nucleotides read TGCGCCAGCAGCTTGGACAGTGTCACCGGGGAGCTGTTTTTT.

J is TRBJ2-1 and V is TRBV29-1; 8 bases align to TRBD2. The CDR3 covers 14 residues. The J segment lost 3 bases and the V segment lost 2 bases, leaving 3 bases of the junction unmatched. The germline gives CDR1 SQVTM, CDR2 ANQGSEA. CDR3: CSVERLAIYNEQFF. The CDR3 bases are TGCAGCGTTGAACGACTAGCGATCTACAATGAGCAGTTCTTC.

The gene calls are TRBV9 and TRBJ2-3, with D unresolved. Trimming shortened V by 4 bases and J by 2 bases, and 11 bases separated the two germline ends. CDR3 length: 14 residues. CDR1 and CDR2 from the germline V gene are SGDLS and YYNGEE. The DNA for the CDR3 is TGTGCCAGCAGCCCTGCGCGGATCACAGATACGCAGTATTTT. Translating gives CASSPARITDTQYF.